The 8 T cell receptor beta chains listed next were all sequenced from one sample in a study of shared clonotypes between healthy human individuals. Profiled with immunoSEQ multiplex PCR; TCRdb holds only in-frame clones, not every one. Of 2 million to 2.5 million clones in the sample, around 93% were seen once. The sequenced sample was naive CD4+ T cells from PBMCs. Stated subset: CD45RA+ positively selected. The origin of the receptors is a man between 18 and 35 years old in good health. Some clones in this sample may be carry-over from other donors' samples.

The chain is built from TRBV5-1 and TRBJ2-2; D is perhaps TRBD1 (5 bases). Germline CDR1 SGHRS, CDR2 YFSETQ. There are 14 residues in the CDR3. With 4 bases removed from V and 2 bases from J, the gap between germline ends came to 9 bases. This CDR3 reads CASSAQGNTGELFF. The DNA for the CDR3 is TGCGCCAGCAGCGCGCAGGGCAACACCGGGGAGCTGTTTTTT.

The chain carries TRBV5-1 and TRBJ1-1; D unclear. V was shortened by 6 bases and J by 1 base, with 13 bases between the two germline ends. The CDR3 runs 14 residues. From germline, CDR1 is SGHRS and CDR2 YFSETQ. The CDR3 is CASTATQSNTEAFF. CDR3 DNA: TGCGCCAGCACCGCGACGCAATCGAACACTGAAGCTTTCTTT.

This clone was detected only a few times. The chain recombines TRBV6-6 with TRBJ1-2, with D maybe TRBD1 (6 bases). Deletions cut 6 bases from V and 0 bases from J, with 17 bases between. Germline CDR1 MNHNY, CDR2 SVGAGI (reference sequence). CDR3 length: 16 amino acids. CDR3 nucleotide sequence: TGTGCCAGCAGCCAAAGAGAGACAGGCACTAACTATGGCTACACCTTC. Its protein is CASSQRETGTNYGYTF.

The rearrangement joins TRBV6-5 to TRBJ2-7, with 7 bases lining up with TRBD1. V lost 2 bases and J lost 5; bases outside the gene matches: 6. The CDR3 is 14 residues long. From germline, CDR1 is MNHEY and CDR2 SVGAGI. The CDR3 is CASSYLDRVDEQYF. The DNA for the CDR3 is TGTGCCAGCAGTTACCTCGACAGGGTCGACGAGCAGTACTTC.

V usage is TRBV5-4 and J usage is TRBJ1-3; tentative D call: TRBD1 (5 bases). The length of the CDR3 is 14 residues. V lost 1 base and J lost 2, with 7 bases in between. CDR1 SGHNT and CDR2 YYREEE come from the germline V gene (reference sequence). The CDR3 DNA reads as TGTGCCAGCAGCTTGTCAGGGACTGGAAACACCATATATTTT. This sequence encodes CASSLSGTGNTIYF.

This clone was detected once. The chain links TRBV9 to TRBJ2-1; 9 nucleotides agree with TRBD2. There are 15 residues in the CDR3. The V gene's germline CDR1 is SGDLS and CDR2 YYNGEE. V lost 3 bases and J lost 4; bases outside the gene matches: 5. The CDR3 sequence: CASSEKTSGYNEQFF. The CDR3 coding sequence is TGTGCCAGCAGCGAGAAGACTAGCGGTTACAATGAGCAGTTCTTC.

The rearrangement uses TRBV5-6 and TRBJ1-4; D is ambiguous. The CDR3 has 12 amino acids. Germline CDR1 and CDR2: SGHDT and YYEEEE. With 0 bases removed from V and 10 bases from J, the gap between germline ends came to 7 bases. The CDR3 coding sequence is TGTGCCAGCAGCTTGGTTGGCGGAAAACTGTTTTTT. Translation gives CASSLVGGKLFF.

Of note for this clone: This CDR3 is also generated by other DNA sequences in the sample. The rearrangement links TRBV29-1 to TRBJ2-4; 12 bases align to TRBD2. Germline V gene data show CDR1 as SQVTM and CDR2 as ANQGSEA. The CDR3 has 14 amino acids. V was pared by 6 bases and J by 0 bases, with 0 bases of the junction left unmatched. CDR3 protein: CSVGLAGAKNIQYF. CDR3 bases: TGCAGCGTGGGACTAGCGGGAGCCAAAAACATTCAGTACTTC.